The text below deals with one TCR beta chain. Its cognate antigen has yet to be identified. The input lacks base qualities; no much larger clone sits a single base away. V loses 0 bases, J loses 4 bases, and the germline ends lie 12 bases apart. CDR1 and CDR2 are drawn from the germline V gene: MNHEY, SVGAGI. The cysteine opens and the phenylalanine closes a CDR3 of 16 amino acids. The retained sequence is limited to the CDR3, 48 bases, with the frame set at the first base. This sample is drawn from a study of shared clonotypes between healthy human individuals (dated by TCRdb to the early 2020s). Study-wide context: A couple of women and a few men aged 18 to 49 years were included in the cohort. Per donor, three plates each were used for CD4 naive and CD4 memory, two for CD8 naive, and one for CD8 memory. To estimate repertoire size and how much clonotypes are shared between individuals, the study performed deep sequencing of blood TCR repertoires from five healthy adults. To increase sequencing depth and limit assay-specific biases, TCR repertoire library preparation and sequencing were carried out by different laboratories using diverse techniques. Between about 0.8 and 9 billion PBMCs per donor were obtained by leukapheresis.

Using the deep immunoSEQ assay, TCR CDR3 regions were amplified from genomic DNA by multiplex PCR. Extracted genomic DNA from each cell subset was spread evenly across all wells of several immunoSEQ 96-well plates, with each plate serving as a replicate. For sorted subsets, about 200 ng genomic DNA, equal to 30,000 or so T cell genomes, was loaded into each replicate PCR. Purified libraries were measured with a Qubit 3.0 fluorometer, size-checked on a Bioanalyzer 2100, and measured again with the KAPA Library Quantification kit. Each immunoSEQ 96-well plate was sequenced on its own single-read 150-cycle Illumina NextSeq 550 flow cell. On the study's bioinformatics: Because the immunoSEQ output held only junctional sequences and lacked quality scores, the filtering could not match the filtering applied to full-length reads. Sequences were annotated with PyIR, a Python wrapper for IgBLAST v1.9, using IMGT germline references to assign V/J genes and CDR3. Reads were removed for weak V/J assignments (E-value above 1e-6), missing CDR3, stop codons, out-of-frame junctions, or ambiguous translated residues. V3J clonotypes were defined by identical inferred V gene, J gene, and CDR3 amino acid sequence. Percentage overlap between repertoires was calculated by dividing the number of shared unique clonotypes by the size of the smaller repertoire. Repertoire richness was assessed with RTK rarefaction, the Chao1 estimator, and Recon v2.1 estimates of unobserved clonotypes. For all TCRbeta clonotypes obtained by the gDNA method from a few donors, generation probabilities were computed with OLGA. TCRdb stores this immuneACCESS table with in-frame sequences only. Part of the clones is absent; in the studies checked, under half of the shortfall reflects unresolved V genes, and no reason is known for the rest. V, J and clone size reflect that table, while D and trimming were determined from the DNA. The sample table holds about 2 million clones, of which roughly 94% were seen once. The ten most abundant clones make up under 1.5% of the sample.

Broad study findings and their caveats: Higher generation probabilities were observed for clonotypes shared by all four sorted-subset donors than for non-shared clonotypes. Across four donors, 5% to 6% of naive CD4, 3.5% of naive CD8, around 2.5% of memory CD4, and roughly 0.4% of memory CD8 clonotypes were shared. Sampling was restricted to blood, and TCR repertoires in tissues likely differ from the TCR repertoires found in blood. Based on pairwise subsampling, the degree of clonotype sharing among donors was expected to be affected by sequencing depth. Because the study included a small number of donors, the genetic and exposure-history diversity represented was limited. Naive subsets generally had larger estimated clonotype richness than memory subsets. Even with the large sequencing depth, rarefaction of the sorted-subset datasets indicated that sequencing was incomplete.

For the CD8 naive samples, CD45RO-negative cells were positively selected for CCR7, yielding a CD45RA+CCR7+ population from which TemRA cells were excluded. The donors were healthy, HIV-negative adults who had no recently reported acute infections or vaccinations. All donors were Caucasian adults living in Nashville, Tennessee, USA. Blood was collected by leukapheresis, and PBMCs were isolated by Ficoll-Histopaque density gradient centrifugation and then cryopreserved in liquid nitrogen vapor phase. Analytical flow cytometry was used to check the purity and quantity of every magnetically sorted T cell population. Genomic DNA was isolated from every sorted fraction and measured by UV absorbance on a Nanodrop 2000c.

This clonotype was sampled from a man between 18 and 29 years old in good health. The sample was naive CD8+ T cells sorted from blood. The cell subset or site tag for this specimen amounts to: CD45RA+CCR7+. The rearrangement combines TRBV6-5 with TRBJ1-4, with the D segment identity uncertain. The CDR3 in this case is CASSYSIGQYNEKLFF. The DNA is TGTGCCAGCAGTTACTCGATAGGCCAGTATAATGAAAAACTGTTTTTT.